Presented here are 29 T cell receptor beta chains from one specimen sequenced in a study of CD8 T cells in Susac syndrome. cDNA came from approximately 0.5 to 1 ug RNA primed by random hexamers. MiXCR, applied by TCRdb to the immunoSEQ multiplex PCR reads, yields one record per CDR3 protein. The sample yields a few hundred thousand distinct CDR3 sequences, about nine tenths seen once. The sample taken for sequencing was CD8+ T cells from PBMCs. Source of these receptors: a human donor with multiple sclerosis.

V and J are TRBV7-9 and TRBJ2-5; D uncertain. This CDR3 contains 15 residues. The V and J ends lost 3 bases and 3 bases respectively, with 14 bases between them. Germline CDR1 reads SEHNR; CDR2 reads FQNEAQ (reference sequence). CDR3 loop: CASSLIRFGEETQYF. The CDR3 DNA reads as TGTGCCAGCAGCTTGATCCGTTTTGGGGAAGAGACCCAGTACTTC.

The CDR3 here is CASSQTGPGAFF. CDR3 nucleotides: TGTGCCAGCAGCCAGACAGGCCCGGGAGCTTTCTTT. J is TRBJ1-1 and V is TRBV13; perhaps TRBD1 as D (6 bases). Germline loops: CDR1 PRHDT, CDR2 FYEKMQ (reference sequence). The CDR3 is 12 residues long. Trimming took off 5 bases at V and 10 bases at J, with 14 bases between the two ends.

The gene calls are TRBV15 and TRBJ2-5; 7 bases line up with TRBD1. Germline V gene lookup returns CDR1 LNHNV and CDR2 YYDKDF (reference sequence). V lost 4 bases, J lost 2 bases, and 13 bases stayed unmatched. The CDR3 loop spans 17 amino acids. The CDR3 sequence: CATSKDRSSPLQETQYF. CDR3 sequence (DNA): TGTGCCACCAGCAAGGACAGGAGTTCTCCGCTTCAAGAGACCCAGTACTTC.

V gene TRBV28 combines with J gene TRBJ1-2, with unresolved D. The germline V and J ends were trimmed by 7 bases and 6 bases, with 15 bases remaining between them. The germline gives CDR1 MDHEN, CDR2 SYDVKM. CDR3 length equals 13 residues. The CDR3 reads CASTNTLDNGYTF. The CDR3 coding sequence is TGTGCCAGCACCAACACACTAGACAATGGCTACACCTTC.

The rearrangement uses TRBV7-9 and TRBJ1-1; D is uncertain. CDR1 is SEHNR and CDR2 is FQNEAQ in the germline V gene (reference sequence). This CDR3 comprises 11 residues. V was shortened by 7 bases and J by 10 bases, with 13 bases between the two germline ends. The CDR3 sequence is CASTQEGRAFF. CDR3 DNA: TGTGCCAGCACCCAAGAGGGTAGAGCTTTCTTT.

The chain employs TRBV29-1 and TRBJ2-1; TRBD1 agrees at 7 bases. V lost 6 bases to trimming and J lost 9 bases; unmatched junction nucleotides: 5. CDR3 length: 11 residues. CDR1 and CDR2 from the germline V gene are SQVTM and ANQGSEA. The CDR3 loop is CSVKQGFEQFF. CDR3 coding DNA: TGCAGCGTCAAACAGGGGTTTGAGCAGTTCTTC.

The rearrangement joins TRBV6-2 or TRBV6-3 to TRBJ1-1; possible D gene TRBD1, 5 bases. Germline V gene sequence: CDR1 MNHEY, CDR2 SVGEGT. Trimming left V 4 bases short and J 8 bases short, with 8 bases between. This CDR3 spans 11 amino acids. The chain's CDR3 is CASSWGLEAFF. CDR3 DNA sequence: TGTGCCAGCAGTTGGGGACTGGAAGCTTTCTTT.

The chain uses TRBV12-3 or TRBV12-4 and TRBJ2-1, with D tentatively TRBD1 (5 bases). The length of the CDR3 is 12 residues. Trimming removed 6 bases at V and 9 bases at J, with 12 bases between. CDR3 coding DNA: TGTGCCAGCAGCGTAACAGGTGCTGAGCAGTTCTTC. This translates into CASSVTGAEQFF.

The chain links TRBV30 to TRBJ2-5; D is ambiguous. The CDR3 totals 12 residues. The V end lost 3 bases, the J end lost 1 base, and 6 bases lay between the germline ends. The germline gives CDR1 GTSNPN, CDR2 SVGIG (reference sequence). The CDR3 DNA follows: TGTGCCTGGAGCCTTATCCAAGAGACCCAGTACTTC. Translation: CAWSLIQETQYF. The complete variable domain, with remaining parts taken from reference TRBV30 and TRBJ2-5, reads SQTIHQWPATLVQPVGSPLSLECTVEGTSNPNLYWYRQAAGRGLQLLFYSVGIGQISSEVPQNLSASRPQDRQFILSSKKLLLSDSGFYLCAWSLIQETQYFGPGTRLLVL.

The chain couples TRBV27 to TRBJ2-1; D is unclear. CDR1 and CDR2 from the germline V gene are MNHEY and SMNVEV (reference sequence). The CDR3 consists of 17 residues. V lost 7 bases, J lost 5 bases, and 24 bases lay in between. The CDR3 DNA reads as TGTGCCAGCACCACCTACTGGGGTAGCAGTAAGGACAATGAGCAGTTCTTC. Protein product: CASTTYWGSSKDNEQFF.

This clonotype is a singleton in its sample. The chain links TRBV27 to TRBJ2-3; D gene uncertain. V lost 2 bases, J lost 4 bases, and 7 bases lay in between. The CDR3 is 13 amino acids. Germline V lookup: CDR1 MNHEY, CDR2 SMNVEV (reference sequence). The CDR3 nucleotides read TGTGCCAGCAGTTTAATGGTGCCAGATACGCAGTATTTT. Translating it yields CASSLMVPDTQYF.

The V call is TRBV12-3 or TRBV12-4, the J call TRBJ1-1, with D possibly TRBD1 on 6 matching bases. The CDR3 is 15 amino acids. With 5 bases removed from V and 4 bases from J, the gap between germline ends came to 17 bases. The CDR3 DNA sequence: TGTGCCAGCAGTCTCAAGACCAAAGGGGGCACTGAAGCTTTCTTT. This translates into CASSLKTKGGTEAFF.

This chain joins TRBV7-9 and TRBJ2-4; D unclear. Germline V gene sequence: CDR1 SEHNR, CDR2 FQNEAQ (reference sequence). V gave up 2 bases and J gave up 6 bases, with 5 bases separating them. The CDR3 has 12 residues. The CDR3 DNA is TGTGCCAGCAGCTTAAAGGGAAACATTCAGTACTTC. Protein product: CASSLKGNIQYF.

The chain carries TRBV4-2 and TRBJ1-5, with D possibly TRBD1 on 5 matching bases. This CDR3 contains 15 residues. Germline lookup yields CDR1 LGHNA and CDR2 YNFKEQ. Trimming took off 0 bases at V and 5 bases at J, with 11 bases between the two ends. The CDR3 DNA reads TGTGCCAGCAGCCAAGAGGTGGGGCCCCATCAGCCCCAGCATTTT. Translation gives CASSQEVGPHQPQHF.

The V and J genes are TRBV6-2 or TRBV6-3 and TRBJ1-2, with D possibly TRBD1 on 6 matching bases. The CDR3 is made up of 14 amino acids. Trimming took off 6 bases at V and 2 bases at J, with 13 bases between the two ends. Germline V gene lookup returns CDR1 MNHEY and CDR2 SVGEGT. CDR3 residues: CASSPGTQNYGYTF. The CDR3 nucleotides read TGTGCCAGCAGCCCCGGGACACAGAACTATGGCTACACCTTC.

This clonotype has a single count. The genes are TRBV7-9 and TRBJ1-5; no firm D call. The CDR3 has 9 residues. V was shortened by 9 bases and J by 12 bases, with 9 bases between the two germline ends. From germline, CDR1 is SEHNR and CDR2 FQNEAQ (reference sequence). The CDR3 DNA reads TGTGCCAGGCCGATGTGCCAGCATTTT. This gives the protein CARPMCQHF.

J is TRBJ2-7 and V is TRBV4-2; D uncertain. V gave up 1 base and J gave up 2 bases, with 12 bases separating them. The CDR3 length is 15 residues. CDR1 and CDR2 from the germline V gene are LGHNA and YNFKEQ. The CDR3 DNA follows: TGTGCCAGCAGCCAAGGGCGGAATTGGCCCTACGAGCAGTACTTC. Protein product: CASSQGRNWPYEQYF.

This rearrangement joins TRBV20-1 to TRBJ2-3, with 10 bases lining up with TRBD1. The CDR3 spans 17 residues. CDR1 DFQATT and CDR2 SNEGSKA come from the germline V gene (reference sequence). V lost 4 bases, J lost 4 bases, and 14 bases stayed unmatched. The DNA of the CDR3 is TGCAGTGCTATAAACTACCTCCCGGGACAGGGGTCAGATACGCAGTATTTT. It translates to CSAINYLPGQGSDTQYF.

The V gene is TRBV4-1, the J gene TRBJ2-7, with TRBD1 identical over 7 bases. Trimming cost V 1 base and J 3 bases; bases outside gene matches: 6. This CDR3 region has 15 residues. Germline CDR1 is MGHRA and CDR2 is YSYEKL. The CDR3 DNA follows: TGCGCCAGCAGCCAAGCTCCGGGACAGAGCTACGAGCAGTACTTC. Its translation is CASSQAPGQSYEQYF.

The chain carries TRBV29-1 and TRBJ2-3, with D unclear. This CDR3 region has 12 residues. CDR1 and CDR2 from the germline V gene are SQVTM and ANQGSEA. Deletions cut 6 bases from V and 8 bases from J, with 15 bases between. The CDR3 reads CSVRVSDGTQYF. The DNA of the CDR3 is TGCAGCGTACGAGTGTCGGACGGTACGCAGTATTTT.

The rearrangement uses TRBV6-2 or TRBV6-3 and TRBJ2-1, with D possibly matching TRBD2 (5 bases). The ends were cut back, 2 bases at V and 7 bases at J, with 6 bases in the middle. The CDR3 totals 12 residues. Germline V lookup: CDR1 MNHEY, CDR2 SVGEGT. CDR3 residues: CASSYTRNEQFF. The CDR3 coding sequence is TGTGCCAGCAGTTACACTAGAAATGAGCAGTTCTTC.

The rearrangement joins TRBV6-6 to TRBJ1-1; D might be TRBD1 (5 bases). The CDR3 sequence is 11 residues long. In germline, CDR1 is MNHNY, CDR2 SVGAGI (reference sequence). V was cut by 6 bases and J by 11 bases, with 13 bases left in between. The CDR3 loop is CASRLGGPAFF. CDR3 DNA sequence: TGTGCCAGCAGGCTGGGGGGACCGGCTTTCTTT.

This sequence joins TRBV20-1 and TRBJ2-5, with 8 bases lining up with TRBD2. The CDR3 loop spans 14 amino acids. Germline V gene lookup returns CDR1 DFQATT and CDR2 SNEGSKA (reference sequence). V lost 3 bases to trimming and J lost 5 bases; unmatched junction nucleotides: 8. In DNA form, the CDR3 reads TGCAGTGCTAGGTCGGGGGGGCCGGTGGAGACCCAGTACTTC. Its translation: CSARSGGPVETQYF.

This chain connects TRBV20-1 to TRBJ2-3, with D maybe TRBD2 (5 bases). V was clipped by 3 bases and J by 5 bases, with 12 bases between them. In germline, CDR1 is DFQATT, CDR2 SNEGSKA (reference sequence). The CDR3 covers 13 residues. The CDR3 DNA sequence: TGCAGTGCTAGCTTACTAGATGGAGATACGCAGTATTTT. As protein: CSASLLDGDTQYF.

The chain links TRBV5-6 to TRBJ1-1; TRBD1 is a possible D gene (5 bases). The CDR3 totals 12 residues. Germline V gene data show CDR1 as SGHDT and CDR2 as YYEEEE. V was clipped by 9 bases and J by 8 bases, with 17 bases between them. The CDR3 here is CATEGQGVEAFF. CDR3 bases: TGTGCCACCGAGGGGCAGGGAGTCGAAGCTTTCTTT.

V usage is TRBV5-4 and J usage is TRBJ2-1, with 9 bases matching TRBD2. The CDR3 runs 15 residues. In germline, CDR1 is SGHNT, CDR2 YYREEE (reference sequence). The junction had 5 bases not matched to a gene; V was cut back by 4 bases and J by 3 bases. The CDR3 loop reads CASSPPSGNYNEQFF. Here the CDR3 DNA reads TGTGCCAGCAGCCCGCCTAGCGGGAACTACAATGAGCAGTTCTTC.

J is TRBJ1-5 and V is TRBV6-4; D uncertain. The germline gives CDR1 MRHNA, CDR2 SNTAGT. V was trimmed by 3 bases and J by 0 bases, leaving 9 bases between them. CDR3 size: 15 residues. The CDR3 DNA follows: TGTGCCAGCAGTGAGGAGGCAGCTAGCAATCAGCCCCAGCATTTT. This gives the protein CASSEEAASNQPQHF.

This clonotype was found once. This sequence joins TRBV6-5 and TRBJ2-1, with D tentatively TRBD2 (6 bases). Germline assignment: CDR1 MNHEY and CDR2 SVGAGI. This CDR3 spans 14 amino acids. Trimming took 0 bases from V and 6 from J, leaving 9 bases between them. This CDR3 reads CASSYSGGPNEQFF. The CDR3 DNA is TGTGCCAGCAGTTACTCCGGAGGGCCCAATGAGCAGTTCTTC.

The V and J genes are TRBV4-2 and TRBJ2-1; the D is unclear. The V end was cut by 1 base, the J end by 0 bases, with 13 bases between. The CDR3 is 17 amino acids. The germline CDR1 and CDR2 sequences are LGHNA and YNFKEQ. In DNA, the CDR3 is TGTGCCAGCAGCCAAGTCTTCGGAGAGGACTCCTACAATGAGCAGTTCTTC. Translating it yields CASSQVFGEDSYNEQFF.